This TCR beta chain is drawn from a study of regulatory T cells in long-lasting Graves disease. General study results and limits: Few sampled subjects may have lowered accuracy. Study was limited to peripheral blood, excluding thyroid tissue.

Investigators prepared the TCR beta libraries by applying iRepertoire HTBI primers and Arm-PCR of CDR3 regions. TCRdb called the multiplex PCR reads again in MiXCR, with one record for every CDR3 protein. The data hold roughly 260,000 distinct CDR3 sequences, with 18% observed a single time. Germline values: CDR1 SGDLS, CDR2 YYNGEE. CDR3 size: 15 residues. Deletions cut 4 bases from V and 2 bases from J, with 14 bases between. There are many counts of this clonotype. Its specificity is unknown. Time point of the sample: newly diagnosed GD, antithyroid drugs for less than 3 months. From PBMCs, RNA was extracted and then used to make the TCR library. EDTA tubes held roughly 10 milliliters of peripheral blood from each patient. The same specimen was also included in a second study, on T cells in Graves' hyperthyroidism and ophthalmopathy. That paper states: Most expanded thyroid clonotypes above 0.001 recurred in blood.

This TCR came from a woman aged 25 to 39 with Graves disease. The source material was peripheral blood mononuclear cells (PBMCs), sampled at new diagnosis, from a patient treated with antithyroid drugs. V gene TRBV9 combines with J gene TRBJ2-3, with D possibly being TRBD1 (6 bases). The CDR3 DNA follows: TGTGCCAGCAGCTTCCAGGGGCGCTACACAGATACGCAGTATTTT. This translates into CASSFQGRYTDTQYF.